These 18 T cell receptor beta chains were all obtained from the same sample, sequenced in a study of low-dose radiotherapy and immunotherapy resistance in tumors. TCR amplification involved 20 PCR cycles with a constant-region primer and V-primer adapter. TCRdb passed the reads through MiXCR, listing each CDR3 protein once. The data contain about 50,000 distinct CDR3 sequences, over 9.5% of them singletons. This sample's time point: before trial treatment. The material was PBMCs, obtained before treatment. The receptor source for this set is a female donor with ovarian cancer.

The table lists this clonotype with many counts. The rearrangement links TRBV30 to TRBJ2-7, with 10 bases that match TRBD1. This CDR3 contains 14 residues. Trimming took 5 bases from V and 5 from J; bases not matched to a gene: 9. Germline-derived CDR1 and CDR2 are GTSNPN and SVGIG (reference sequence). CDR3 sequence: CAWGRQGAFNEQYF. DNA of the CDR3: TGTGCCTGGGGGCGACAGGGGGCCTTTAACGAGCAGTACTTC.

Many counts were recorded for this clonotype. The CDR3, as DNA: TGTGCCAGCTCCTCCCTCGGGGTAGCGCGCGAGAAAGCTTTCTTT. It translates to CASSSLGVAREKAFF. The chain links TRBV18 to TRBJ1-1, with D hard to call. The germline V gene has CDR1 KGHSH and CDR2 LQKENI. The CDR3 has 15 residues. V gave up 6 bases and J gave up 9 bases, with 23 bases separating them.

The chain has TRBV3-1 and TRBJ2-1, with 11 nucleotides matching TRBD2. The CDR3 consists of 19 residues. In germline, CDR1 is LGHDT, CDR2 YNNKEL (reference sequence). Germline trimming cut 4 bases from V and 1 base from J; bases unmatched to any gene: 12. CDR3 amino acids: CASSPQGLAAGNSYNEQFF. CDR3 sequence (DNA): TGTGCCAGCAGCCCCCAGGGACTAGCGGCTGGGAATTCCTACAATGAGCAGTTCTTC.

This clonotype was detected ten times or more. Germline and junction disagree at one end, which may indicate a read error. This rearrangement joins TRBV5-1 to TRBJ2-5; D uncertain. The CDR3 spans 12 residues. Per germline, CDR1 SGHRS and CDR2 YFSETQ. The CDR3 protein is CASSLGQETQYF. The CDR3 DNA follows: TGTGCCAGCAGCTTAGGACAAGAGACCCAGTACTTC.

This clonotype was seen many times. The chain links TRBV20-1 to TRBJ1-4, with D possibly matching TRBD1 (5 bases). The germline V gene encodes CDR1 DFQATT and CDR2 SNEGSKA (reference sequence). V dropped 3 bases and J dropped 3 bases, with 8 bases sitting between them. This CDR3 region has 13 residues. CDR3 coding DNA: TGCAGTGCTAGGAGGGACCCTAATGAAAAACTGTTTTTT. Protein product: CSARRDPNEKLFF.

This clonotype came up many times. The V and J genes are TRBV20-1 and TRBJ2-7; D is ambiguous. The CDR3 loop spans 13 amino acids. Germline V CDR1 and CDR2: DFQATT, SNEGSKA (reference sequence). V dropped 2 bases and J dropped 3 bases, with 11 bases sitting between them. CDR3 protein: CSARTGLLYEQYF. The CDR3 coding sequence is TGCAGTGCTAGAACGGGTCTCCTCTACGAGCAGTACTTC.

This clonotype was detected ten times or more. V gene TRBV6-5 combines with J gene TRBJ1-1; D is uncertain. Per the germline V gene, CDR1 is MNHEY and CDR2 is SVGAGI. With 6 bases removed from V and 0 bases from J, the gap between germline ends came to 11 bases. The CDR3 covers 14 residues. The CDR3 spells CASSRTALNTEAFF. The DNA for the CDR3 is TGTGCCAGCAGCCGGACGGCCCTGAACACTGAAGCTTTCTTT.

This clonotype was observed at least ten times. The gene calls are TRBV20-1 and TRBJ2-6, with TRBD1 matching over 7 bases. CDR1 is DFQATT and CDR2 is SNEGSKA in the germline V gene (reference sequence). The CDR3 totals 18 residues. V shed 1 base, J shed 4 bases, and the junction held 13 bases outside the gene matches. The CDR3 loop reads CSARAESRTGAGANVLTF. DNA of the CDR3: TGCAGTGCTAGAGCTGAGAGTAGAACAGGGGCCGGGGCCAACGTCCTGACTTTC.

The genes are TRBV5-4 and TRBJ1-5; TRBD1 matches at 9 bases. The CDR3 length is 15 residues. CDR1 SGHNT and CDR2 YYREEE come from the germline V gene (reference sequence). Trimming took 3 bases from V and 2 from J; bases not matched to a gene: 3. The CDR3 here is CASSSDRGGNQPQHF. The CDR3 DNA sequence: TGTGCCAGCAGCTCCGACAGGGGGGGCAATCAGCCCCAGCATTTT.

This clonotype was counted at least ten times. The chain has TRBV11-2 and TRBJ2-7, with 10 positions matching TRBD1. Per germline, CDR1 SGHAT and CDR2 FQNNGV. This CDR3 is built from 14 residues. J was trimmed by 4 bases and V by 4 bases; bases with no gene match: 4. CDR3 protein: CASSSPGQGYEQYF. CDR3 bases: TGTGCCAGCAGCTCCCCGGGACAGGGGTACGAGCAGTACTTC.

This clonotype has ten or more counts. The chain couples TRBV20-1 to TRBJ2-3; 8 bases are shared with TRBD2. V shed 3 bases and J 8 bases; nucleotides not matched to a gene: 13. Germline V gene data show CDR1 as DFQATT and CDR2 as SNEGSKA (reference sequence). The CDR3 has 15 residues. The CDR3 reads CSASGGGGWAGTQYF. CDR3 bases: TGCAGTGCTAGTGGAGGCGGGGGGTGGGCGGGTACGCAGTATTTT.

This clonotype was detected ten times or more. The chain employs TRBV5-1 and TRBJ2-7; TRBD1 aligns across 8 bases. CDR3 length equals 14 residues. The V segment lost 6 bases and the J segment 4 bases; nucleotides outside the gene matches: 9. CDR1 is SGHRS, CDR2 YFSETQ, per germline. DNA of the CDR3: TGCGCCAGCAAGGCGGGGCAGGGGGCTTACGAGCAGTACTTC. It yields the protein CASKAGQGAYEQYF.

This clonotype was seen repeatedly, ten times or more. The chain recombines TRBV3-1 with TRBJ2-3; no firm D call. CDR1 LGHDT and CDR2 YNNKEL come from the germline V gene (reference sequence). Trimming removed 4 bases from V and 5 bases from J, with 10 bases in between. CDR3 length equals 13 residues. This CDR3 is CASSLRERDTQYF. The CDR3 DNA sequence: TGTGCCAGCAGCCTTCGAGAGAGAGATACGCAGTATTTT.

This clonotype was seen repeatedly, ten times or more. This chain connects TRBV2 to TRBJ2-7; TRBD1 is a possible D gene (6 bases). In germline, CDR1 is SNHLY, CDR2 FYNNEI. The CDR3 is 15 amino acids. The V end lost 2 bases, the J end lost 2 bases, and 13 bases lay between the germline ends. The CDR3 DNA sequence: TGTGCCAGCAGTGAACAGGGGATTGGGGCCTACGAGCAGTACTTC. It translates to CASSEQGIGAYEQYF.

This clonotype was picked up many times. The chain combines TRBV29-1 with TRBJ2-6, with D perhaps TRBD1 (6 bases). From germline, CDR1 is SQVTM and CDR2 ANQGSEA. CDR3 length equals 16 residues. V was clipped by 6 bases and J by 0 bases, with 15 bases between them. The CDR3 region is CSVPGDTRSGANVLTF. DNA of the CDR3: TGCAGCGTCCCCGGGGACACCCGCTCTGGGGCCAACGTCCTGACTTTC.

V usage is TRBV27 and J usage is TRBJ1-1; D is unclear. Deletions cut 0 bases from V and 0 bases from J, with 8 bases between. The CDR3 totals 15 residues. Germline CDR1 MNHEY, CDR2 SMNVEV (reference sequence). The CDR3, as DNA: TGTGCCAGCAGTTTATCCCAGACAATGAACACTGAAGCTTTCTTT. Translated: CASSLSQTMNTEAFF.

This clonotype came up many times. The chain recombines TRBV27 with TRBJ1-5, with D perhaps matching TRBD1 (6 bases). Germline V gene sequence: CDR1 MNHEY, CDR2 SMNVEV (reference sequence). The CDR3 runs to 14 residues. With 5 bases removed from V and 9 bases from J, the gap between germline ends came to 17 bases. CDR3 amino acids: CASSPGTSGGPQHF. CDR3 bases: TGTGCCAGCAGTCCCGGGACATCGGGCGGGCCCCAGCATTTT.

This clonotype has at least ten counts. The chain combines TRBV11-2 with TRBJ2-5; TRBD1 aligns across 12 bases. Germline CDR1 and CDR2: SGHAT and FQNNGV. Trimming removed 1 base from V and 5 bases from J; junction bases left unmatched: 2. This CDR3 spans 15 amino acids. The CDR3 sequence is CASSLVGTGGETQYF. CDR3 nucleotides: TGTGCCAGCAGCTTAGTCGGGACAGGGGGCGAGACCCAGTACTTC.